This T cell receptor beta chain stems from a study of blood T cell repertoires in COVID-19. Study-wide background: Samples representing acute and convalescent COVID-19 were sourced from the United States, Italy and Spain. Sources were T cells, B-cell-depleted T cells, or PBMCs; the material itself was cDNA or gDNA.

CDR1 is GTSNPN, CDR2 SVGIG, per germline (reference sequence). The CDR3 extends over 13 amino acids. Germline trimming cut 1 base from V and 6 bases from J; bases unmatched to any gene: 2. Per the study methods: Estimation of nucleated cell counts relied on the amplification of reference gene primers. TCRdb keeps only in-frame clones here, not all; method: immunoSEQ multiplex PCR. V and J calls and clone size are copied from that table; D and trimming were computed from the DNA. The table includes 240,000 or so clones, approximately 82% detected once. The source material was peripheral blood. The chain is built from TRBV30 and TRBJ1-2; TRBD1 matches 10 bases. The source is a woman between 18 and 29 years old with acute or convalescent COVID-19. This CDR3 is CAWSGGQGNGYTF. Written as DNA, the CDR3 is TGTGCCTGGAGTGGGGGACAGGGGAATGGCTACACCTTC.